This TCR beta chain appears in the sequencing data of a study of neurological immune-mediated disorders. Study findings and constraints: None of the CDR3 amino acid sequences in expanded clones turned up in more than one subject, which points to private repertoires in all groups. As far as clinical or MRI features were concerned, none was associated with the multiple sclerosis repertoire cluster.

This clonotype was counted at least ten times. Antigen unknown. CDR1 and CDR2 from the germline V gene are ENHRY and SYGVKD. The V gene lost 4 bases and the J gene lost 9 bases, with 7 bases spanning the gap. There are 11 residues in the CDR3. From the 5' RACE reads, TCRdb called clonotypes with MiXCR, one entry per CDR3 protein. This table holds tens of thousands of distinct CDR3 sequences, 3.4% found once. The genes are TRBV10-3 and TRBJ2-1; unclear D gene. The receptor was isolated from a man aged 35 to 55 with multiple sclerosis. Sequencing was carried out using PBMCs. The CDR3 nucleotides read TGTGCCATCAGTGGCCAGCGTGAGCAGTTCTTC. Its translation is CAISGQREQFF.